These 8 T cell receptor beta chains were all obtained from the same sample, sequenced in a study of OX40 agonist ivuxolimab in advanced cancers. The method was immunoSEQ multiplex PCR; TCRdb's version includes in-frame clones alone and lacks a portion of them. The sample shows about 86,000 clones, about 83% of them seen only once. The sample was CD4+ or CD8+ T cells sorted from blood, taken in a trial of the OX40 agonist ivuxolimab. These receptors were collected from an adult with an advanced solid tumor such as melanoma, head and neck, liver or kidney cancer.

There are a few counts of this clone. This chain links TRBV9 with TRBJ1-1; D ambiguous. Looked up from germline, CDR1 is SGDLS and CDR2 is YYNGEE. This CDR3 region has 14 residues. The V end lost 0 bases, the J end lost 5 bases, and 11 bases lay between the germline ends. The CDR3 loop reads CASSVGSAWTEAFF. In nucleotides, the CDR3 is TGTGCCAGCAGCGTAGGAAGTGCGTGGACTGAAGCTTTCTTT. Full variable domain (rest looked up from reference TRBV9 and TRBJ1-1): DSGVTQTPKHLITATGQRVTLRCSPRSGDLSVYWYQQSLDQGLQFLIQYYNGEERAKGNILERFSAQQFPDLHSELNLSSLELGDSALYFCASSVGSAWTEAFFGQGTRLTVV.

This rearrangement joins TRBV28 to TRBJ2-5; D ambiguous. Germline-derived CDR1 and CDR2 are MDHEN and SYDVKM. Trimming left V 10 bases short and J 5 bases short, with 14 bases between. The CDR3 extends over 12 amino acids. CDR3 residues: CATLGSRETQYF. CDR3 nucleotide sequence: TGTGCCACCCTTGGCTCCCGGGAGACCCAGTACTTC.

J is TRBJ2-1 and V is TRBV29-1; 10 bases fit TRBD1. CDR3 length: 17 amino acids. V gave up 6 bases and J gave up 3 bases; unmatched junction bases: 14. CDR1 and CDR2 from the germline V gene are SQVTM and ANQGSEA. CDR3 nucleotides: TGCAGCGTAGATCCGGGACAGGGGTCCGGGAACTACAATGAGCAGTTCTTC. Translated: CSVDPGQGSGNYNEQFF.

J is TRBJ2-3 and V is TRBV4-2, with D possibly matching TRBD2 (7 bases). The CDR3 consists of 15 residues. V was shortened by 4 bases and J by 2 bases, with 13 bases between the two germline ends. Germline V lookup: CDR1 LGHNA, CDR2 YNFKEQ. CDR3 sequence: CASSPRGGDTDTQYF. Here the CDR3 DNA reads TGTGCCAGCAGCCCGAGGGGGGGGGACACAGATACGCAGTATTTT.

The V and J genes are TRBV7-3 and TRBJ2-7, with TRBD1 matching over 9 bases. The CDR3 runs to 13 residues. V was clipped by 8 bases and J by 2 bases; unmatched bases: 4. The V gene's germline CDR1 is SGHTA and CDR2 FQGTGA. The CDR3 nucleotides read TGTGCCAGCGGTTGGACAGGGGCCTACGAGCAGTACTTC. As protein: CASGWTGAYEQYF.

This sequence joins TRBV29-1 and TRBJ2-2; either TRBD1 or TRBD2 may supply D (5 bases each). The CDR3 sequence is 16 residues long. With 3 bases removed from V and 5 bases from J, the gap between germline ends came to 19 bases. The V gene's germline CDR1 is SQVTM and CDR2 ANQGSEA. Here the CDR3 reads CSVDKRGELPTGELFF. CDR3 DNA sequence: TGCAGCGTTGATAAGAGGGGTGAACTTCCGACCGGGGAGCTGTTTTTT.

The CDR3 spells CASSPPGLAGGQGEQFF. The CDR3 DNA reads as TGTGCCAGCTCACCACCCGGTCTAGCGGGAGGGCAGGGTGAGCAGTTCTTC. The rearrangement joins TRBV18 to TRBJ2-1; TRBD2 matches 12 bases. The CDR3 is 17 amino acids. Unmatched junction bases numbered 9, after V lost 0 bases and J lost 9 bases. Per the germline V gene, CDR1 is KGHSH and CDR2 is LQKENI.

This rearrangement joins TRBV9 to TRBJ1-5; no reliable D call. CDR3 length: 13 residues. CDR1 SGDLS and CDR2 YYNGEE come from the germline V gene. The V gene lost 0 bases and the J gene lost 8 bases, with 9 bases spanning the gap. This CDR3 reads CASSVGGKEPQHF. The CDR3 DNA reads TGTGCCAGCAGCGTAGGAGGGAAGGAGCCCCAGCATTTT.